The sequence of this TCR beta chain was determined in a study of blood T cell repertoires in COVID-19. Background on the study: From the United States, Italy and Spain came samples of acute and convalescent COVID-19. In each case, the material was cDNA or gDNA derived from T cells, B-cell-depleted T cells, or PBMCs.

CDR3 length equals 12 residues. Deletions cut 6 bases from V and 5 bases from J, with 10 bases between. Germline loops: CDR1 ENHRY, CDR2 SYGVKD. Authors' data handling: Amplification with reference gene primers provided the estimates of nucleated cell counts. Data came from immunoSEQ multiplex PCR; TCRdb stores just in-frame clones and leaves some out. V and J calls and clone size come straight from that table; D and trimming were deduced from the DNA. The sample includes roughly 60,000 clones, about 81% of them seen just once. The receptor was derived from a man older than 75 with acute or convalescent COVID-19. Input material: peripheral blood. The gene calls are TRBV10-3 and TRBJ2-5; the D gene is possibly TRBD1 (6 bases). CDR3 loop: CAISQGRETQYF. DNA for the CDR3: TGTGCCATCAGCCAGGGGCGGGAGACCCAGTACTTC.